Below, 20 T cell receptor beta chains from the same sample are listed, as sequenced in a study of T cell responses to AZD1222 COVID-19 vaccine. The data were produced by immunoSEQ multiplex PCR, yet TCRdb's version contains in-frame clones alone and is incomplete. The profile covers under 150,000 clones, with around 90% appearing a single time and roughly 6% taken by the ten largest. Sample: peripheral blood, taken on day 0 of AZD1222 vaccination. The receptor source for this set is an adult in good health.

This rearrangement joins TRBV10-1 to TRBJ2-7, with 13 bases that match TRBD2. Germline values: CDR1 WNHNN, CDR2 SYGVQD (reference sequence). The trim removed 9 bases at V and 0 bases at J, leaving 8 bases unmatched. CDR3 length: 16 residues. The DNA for the CDR3 is TGCGCCAGATGGACTAGCGGGAGCCCCTGCTCCTACGAGCAGTACTTC. It encodes CARWTSGSPCSYEQYF.

A few counts support this clone. In DNA form, the CDR3 reads TGTGCCAGCAGCCAAGTAGGGGGCAGGGACGAGCAGTACTTC. Protein: CASSQVGGRDEQYF. This chain uses TRBV4-2 with TRBJ2-7; 7 bases line up with TRBD1. The CDR3 totals 14 residues. V shed 1 base and J 5 bases; nucleotides not matched to a gene: 5. Germline CDR1 and CDR2: LGHNA and YNFKEQ.

The chain employs TRBV27 and TRBJ2-7; weak D call: TRBD1 (6 bases). V was shortened by 2 bases and J by 4 bases, with 12 bases between the two germline ends. CDR1 is MNHEY and CDR2 is SMNVEV in the germline V gene (reference sequence). The CDR3 contains 14 residues. CDR3 residues: CASSLTGMMYEQYF. In DNA form, the CDR3 reads TGTGCCAGCAGTTTAACAGGGATGATGTACGAGCAGTACTTC.

The V gene is TRBV6-2 or TRBV6-3, the J gene TRBJ1-2; 9 nucleotides line up with TRBD1. This CDR3 contains 13 residues. CDR1 is MNHEY and CDR2 is SVGEGT in the germline V gene. The ends lost 5 bases at V and 10 bases at J; junction bases unmatched: 8. The CDR3 region is CASSPGTGYDYTF. CDR3 DNA sequence: TGTGCCAGCAGTCCCGGGACAGGGTACGACTACACCTTC.

A single count supports this clone. J is TRBJ1-1 and V is TRBV11-3; D might be TRBD1 (6 bases). Looked up from germline, CDR1 is SGHNT and CDR2 is YENEEA. Trimming pared 4 bases from V and 10 bases from J, leaving 16 bases between. The CDR3 covers 13 residues. CDR3 DNA: TGTGCCAGCAGCTCTCTTAGGACAGAAGGAGCTTTCTTT. Residues: CASSSLRTEGAFF.

This clone was observed a single time. The chain has TRBV19 and TRBJ2-1, with 8 bases matching TRBD2. CDR3 length: 18 amino acids. J lost 5 bases, V lost 3 bases, and 15 bases had no gene match. Germline lookup yields CDR1 LNHDA and CDR2 SQIVND (reference sequence). CDR3 protein: CASSIYPQGGRRDNEQFF. Written as DNA, the CDR3 is TGTGCCAGTAGTATTTATCCCCAAGGCGGGAGGAGGGACAATGAGCAGTTCTTC.

The chain links TRBV5-4 to TRBJ2-7; the match to TRBD2 covers 11 bases. The ends lost 2 bases at V and 4 bases at J; junction bases unmatched: 8. The CDR3 is 16 amino acids. Germline V gives CDR1 SGHNT, CDR2 YYREEE (reference sequence). The CDR3 loop is CASSFGSGRAIYEQYF. The CDR3 bases are TGTGCCAGCAGCTTCGGTAGCGGGAGGGCCATATACGAGCAGTACTTC.

V usage is TRBV6-1 and J usage is TRBJ1-4, with D possibly matching TRBD1 (5 bases). Deletions cut 1 base from V and 5 bases from J, with 11 bases between. Germline assignment: CDR1 MNHNS and CDR2 SASEGT. This CDR3 is built from 15 residues. CDR3 DNA: TGTGCCAGCAGTGAAGGGGGACGCCTGAATGAAAAACTGTTTTTT. Translation gives CASSEGGRLNEKLFF.

CDR3 residues: CASSSLSGGTEAFF. The CDR3 coding sequence is TGTGCCAGCAGCTCCCTGTCAGGGGGCACTGAAGCTTTCTTT. This chain uses TRBV7-9 with TRBJ1-1, with 7 bases fitting TRBD1. V trimming: 4 bases; J trimming: 4 bases; junction bases outside the gene matches: 6. The CDR3 is made up of 14 amino acids. In germline, CDR1 is SEHNR, CDR2 FQNEAQ (reference sequence).

The chain recombines TRBV7-6 with TRBJ2-1; 9 positions match TRBD2. Germline V lookup: CDR1 SGHVS, CDR2 FNYEAQ. The junction had 5 bases not matched to a gene; V was cut back by 5 bases and J by 6 bases. This CDR3 has 14 amino acids. The CDR3 DNA sequence: TGTGCCAGCAGCCCTGGGACTAGCCCCAATGAGCAGTTCTTC. Translation gives CASSPGTSPNEQFF.

This chain uses TRBV11-3 with TRBJ2-5; D possibly uses TRBD1 or TRBD2 (5 bases each). Germline V gene lookup returns CDR1 SGHNT and CDR2 YENEEA. The CDR3 contains 15 residues. Trimming removed 1 base from V and 5 bases from J, with 14 bases in between. The CDR3 loop is CASSLVVAGSETQYF. As DNA, the CDR3 is TGTGCCAGCAGCTTAGTTGTAGCAGGGAGTGAGACCCAGTACTTC.

CDR3 nucleotides: TGTGCCAGCAGTCCACTGGGGGAAGAGACCCAGTACTTC. It codes for CASSPLGEETQYF. V and J are TRBV27 and TRBJ2-5; perhaps D is TRBD1 or TRBD2 (5 bases each). The length of the CDR3 is 13 residues. The germline gives CDR1 MNHEY, CDR2 SMNVEV (reference sequence). The germline V and J ends were trimmed by 5 bases and 3 bases, with 10 bases remaining between them.

The CDR3 is CASSPLPANTDTQYF. In DNA form, the CDR3 reads TGTGCCAGCTCACCACTCCCAGCGAACACAGATACGCAGTATTTT. The rearrangement joins TRBV18 to TRBJ2-3, with unresolved D. CDR3 size: 15 residues. V lost 1 base and J lost 2, with 10 bases in between. Germline V gene sequence: CDR1 KGHSH, CDR2 LQKENI.

The chain carries TRBV13 and TRBJ2-5, with 15 bases matching TRBD2. The CDR3 has 15 amino acids. Trimming removed 3 bases from V and 6 bases from J; junction bases left unmatched: 2. Germline V gene data show CDR1 as PRHDT and CDR2 as FYEKMQ (reference sequence). The CDR3 reads CASSLGTSGRKTQYF. As DNA, the CDR3 is TGTGCCAGCAGCTTGGGGACTAGCGGGAGGAAGACCCAGTACTTC.

This chain links TRBV4-2 with TRBJ2-1; D may be TRBD1 or TRBD2 (6 bases each). Germline lookup yields CDR1 LGHNA and CDR2 YNFKEQ. Trimming stripped 1 base from V and 10 bases from J, with 11 bases between. The CDR3 is 13 residues long. CDR3 nucleotides: TGTGCCAGCAGCCAAGCGGGGGCTCCGGAGCAGTTCTTC. This codes for CASSQAGAPEQFF.

This clone was detected once. The gene calls are TRBV9 and TRBJ1-2; 9 bases map to TRBD1. This CDR3 has 15 amino acids. Germline CDR1 SGDLS, CDR2 YYNGEE. The trim removed 0 bases at V and 2 bases at J, leaving 2 bases unmatched. The chain's CDR3 is CASSVAGTGNYGYTF. CDR3 DNA sequence: TGTGCCAGCAGCGTAGCCGGGACAGGGAACTATGGCTACACCTTC.

This clone was observed a single time. V is TRBV29-1 and J is TRBJ1-5; D unclear. Per the germline V gene, CDR1 is SQVTM and CDR2 is ANQGSEA. Trimming left V 5 bases short and J 5 bases short, with 13 bases between. The CDR3 consists of 13 residues. CDR3 in amino acids: CSVSWSPDQPQHF. CDR3 coding DNA: TGCAGCGTTTCTTGGAGTCCGGATCAGCCCCAGCATTTT.

The chain carries TRBV9 and TRBJ2-3; maybe TRBD2 (5 bases). This CDR3 contains 14 residues. V was clipped by 3 bases and J by 4 bases, with 12 bases between them. CDR1 and CDR2 (germline): SGDLS, YYNGEE. The CDR3: CASSGTSRADTQYF. The CDR3 region has the DNA TGTGCCAGCAGCGGGACTTCTAGGGCAGATACGCAGTATTTT.

The rearrangement links TRBV28 to TRBJ1-4, with D unclear. The length of the CDR3 is 12 residues. Germline CDR1 is MDHEN and CDR2 is SYDVKM. V lost 4 bases and J lost 7, with 7 bases in between. The CDR3 coding sequence is TGTGCCAGCAGTTCCGCCGGTGAAAAACTGTTTTTT. Translation gives CASSSAGEKLFF.

For this clone: Other DNA sequences from this sample encode an identical CDR3 as well. The J gene is TRBJ2-7, the V gene TRBV6-5; D uncertain. In germline, CDR1 is MNHEY, CDR2 SVGAGI. Deletions cut 2 bases from V and 3 bases from J, with 5 bases between. There are 12 residues in the CDR3. The CDR3 is CASSYRGYEQYF. CDR3 DNA: TGTGCCAGCAGTTACCGAGGCTACGAGCAGTACTTC.